This T cell receptor beta chain was captured in a study of early T cells in non-severe SARS-CoV-2 infection. Study-wide background: The study sequenced bulk RNA from unsorted whole blood, with chains unpaired.

Each single cDNA molecule received a unique molecular identifier. MiXCR was run by TCRdb on the 5' RACE reads, yielding one entry per CDR3 protein. The data show about 59,000 distinct CDR3 sequences, 10% to 15% seen once. The CDR3 runs to 18 residues. Germline CDR1 MDHEN, CDR2 SYDVKM. Unmatched junction bases numbered 11, after V lost 7 bases and J lost 0 bases. The sample was whole blood. V usage is TRBV28 and J usage is TRBJ2-7, with 14 bases fitting TRBD2. This sequence was found in an adult who was a healthcare worker with PCR-confirmed SARS-CoV-2 infection or an uninfected control (not recorded which). The CDR3 loop reads CASNGFGLAGGNSYEQYF. The CDR3 DNA reads TGTGCCAGCAATGGGTTCGGACTAGCGGGGGGAAACTCCTACGAGCAGTACTTC.